This T cell receptor beta chain was retrieved from a study of naive and memory T cell subsets. The germline CDR1 and CDR2 sequences are SGHTA and FQGNSA. V lost 2 bases, J lost 10 bases, and 11 bases lay in between. CDR3 length equals 12 residues. Noted treatment: skin biopsy from PPD injection site in Mantoux-positive individual. The library had UMIs added by 3' ligation of an oligonucleotide to TCR cDNA. Tuberculin skin test biopsies were taken where PPD was injected in Mantoux-positive people. Unsorted total RNA, roughly 1 to 1000 ng, was DNase treated before reverse transcription. Findings and caveats of the study: Reportedly, tuberculin skin test sites gave far more TCRs than other biopsies.

Ligated cDNA underwent four rounds of PCR with nested alpha and beta constant region primers and SP2. TCRdb itself ran the UMI-ligation and nested PCR reads through MiXCR, one entry per CDR3 protein. The profile shows more than 13,000 distinct CDR3 sequences, 4.5% to 6.5% of them singletons. There are many counts of this clonotype. Its antigen remains unidentified. The origin of this receptor is an adult in good health. The V and J genes are TRBV7-2 and TRBJ1-1; possible D gene TRBD1, 6 bases. Source: skin, taken from a tuberculin skin test site. The CDR3 nucleotides read TGTGCCAGCAGCTTAAGTCAGGGGAGAGCTTTCTTT. Translated: CASSLSQGRAFF.